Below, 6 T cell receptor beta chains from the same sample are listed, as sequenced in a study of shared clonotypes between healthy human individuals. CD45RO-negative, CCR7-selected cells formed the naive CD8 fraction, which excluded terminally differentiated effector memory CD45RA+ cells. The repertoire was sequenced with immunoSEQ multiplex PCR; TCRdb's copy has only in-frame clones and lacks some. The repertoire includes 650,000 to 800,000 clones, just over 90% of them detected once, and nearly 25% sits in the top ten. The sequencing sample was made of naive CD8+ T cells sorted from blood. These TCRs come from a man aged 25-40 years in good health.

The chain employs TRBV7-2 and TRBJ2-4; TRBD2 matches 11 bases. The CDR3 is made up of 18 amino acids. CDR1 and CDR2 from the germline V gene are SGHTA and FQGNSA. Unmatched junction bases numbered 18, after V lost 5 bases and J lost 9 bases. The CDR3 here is CASSPSRSGRAPKGIQYF. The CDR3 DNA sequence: TGTGCCAGCAGCCCATCCCGTAGCGGGAGGGCCCCAAAAGGCATTCAGTACTTC.

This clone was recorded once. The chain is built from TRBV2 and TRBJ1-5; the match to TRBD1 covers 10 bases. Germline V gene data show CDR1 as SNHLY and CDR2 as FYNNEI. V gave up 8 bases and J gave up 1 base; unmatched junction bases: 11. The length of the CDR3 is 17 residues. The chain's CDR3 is CASLGTGERGSNQPQHF. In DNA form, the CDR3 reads TGTGCCAGCCTTGGGACAGGGGAAAGGGGGAGCAATCAGCCCCAGCATTTT.

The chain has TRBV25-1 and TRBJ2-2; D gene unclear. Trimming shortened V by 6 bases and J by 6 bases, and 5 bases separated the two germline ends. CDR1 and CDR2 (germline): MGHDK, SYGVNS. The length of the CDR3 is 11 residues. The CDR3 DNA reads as TGTGCCAGCAGCAGTTCCGGGGAGCTGTTTTTT. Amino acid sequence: CASSSSGELFF. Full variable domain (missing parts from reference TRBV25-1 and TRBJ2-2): EADIYQTPRYLVIGTGKKITLECSQTMGHDKMYWYQQDPGMELHLIHYSYGVNSTEKGDLSSESTVSRIRTEHFPLTLESARPSHTSQYLCASSSSGELFFGEGSRLTVL.

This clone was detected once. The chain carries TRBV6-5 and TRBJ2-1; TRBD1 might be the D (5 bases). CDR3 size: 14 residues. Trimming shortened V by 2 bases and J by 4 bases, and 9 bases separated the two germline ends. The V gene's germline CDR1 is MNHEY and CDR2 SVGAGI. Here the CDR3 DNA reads TGTGCCAGCAGTTACGGGGCAGATTACAATGAGCAGTTCTTC. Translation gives CASSYGADYNEQFF.

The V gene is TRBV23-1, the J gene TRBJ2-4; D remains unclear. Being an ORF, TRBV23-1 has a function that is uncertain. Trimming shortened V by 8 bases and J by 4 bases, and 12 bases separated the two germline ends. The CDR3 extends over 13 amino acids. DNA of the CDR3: TGCGCCAGCCGCCAAACAGCTAAAAACATTCAGTACTTC. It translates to CASRQTAKNIQYF.

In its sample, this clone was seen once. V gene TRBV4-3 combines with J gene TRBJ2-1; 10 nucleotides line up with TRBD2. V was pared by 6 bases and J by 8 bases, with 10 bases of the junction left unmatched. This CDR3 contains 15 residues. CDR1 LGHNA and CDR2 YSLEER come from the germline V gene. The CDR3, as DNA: TGCGCCAGCAGGGGGGCTAGCGGGAGAATGGATGAGCAGTTCTTC. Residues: CASRGASGRMDEQFF.